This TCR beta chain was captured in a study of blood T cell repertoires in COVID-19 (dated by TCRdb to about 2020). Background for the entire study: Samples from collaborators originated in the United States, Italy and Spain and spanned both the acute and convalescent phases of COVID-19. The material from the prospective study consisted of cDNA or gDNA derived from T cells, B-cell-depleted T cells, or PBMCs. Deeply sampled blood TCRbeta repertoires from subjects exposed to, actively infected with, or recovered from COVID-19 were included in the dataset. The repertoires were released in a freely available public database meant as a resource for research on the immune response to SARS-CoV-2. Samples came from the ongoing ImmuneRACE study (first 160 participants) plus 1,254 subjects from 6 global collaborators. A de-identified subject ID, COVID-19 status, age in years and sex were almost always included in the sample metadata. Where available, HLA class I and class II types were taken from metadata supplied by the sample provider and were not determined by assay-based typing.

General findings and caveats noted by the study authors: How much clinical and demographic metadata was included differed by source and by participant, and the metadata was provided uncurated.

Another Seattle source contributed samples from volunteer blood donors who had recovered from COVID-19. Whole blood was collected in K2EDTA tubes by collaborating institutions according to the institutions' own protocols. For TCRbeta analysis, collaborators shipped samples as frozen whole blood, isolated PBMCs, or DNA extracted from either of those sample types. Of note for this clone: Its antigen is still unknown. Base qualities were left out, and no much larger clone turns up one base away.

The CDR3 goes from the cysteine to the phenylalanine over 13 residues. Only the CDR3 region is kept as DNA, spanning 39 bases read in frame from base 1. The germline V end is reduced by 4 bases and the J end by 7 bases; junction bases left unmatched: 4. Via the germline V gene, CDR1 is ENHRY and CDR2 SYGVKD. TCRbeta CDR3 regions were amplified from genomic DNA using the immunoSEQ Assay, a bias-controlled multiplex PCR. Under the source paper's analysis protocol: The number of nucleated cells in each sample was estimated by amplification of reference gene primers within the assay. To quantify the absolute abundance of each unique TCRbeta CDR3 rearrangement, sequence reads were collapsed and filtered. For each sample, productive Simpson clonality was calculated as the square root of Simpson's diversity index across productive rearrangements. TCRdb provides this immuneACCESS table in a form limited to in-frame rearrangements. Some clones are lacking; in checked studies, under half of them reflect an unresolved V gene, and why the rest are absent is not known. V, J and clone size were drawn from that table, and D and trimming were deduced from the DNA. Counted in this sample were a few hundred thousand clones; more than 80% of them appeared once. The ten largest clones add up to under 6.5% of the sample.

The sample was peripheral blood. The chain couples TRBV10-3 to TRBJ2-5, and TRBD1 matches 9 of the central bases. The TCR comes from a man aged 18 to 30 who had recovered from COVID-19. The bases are TGTGCCATCAGTGTGGGACAGGGACTGACCCAGTACTTC. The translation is CAISVGQGLTQYF.